The present T cell receptor beta chain was sequenced within a study of T cell repertoires in cytomegalovirus infection. Study information: An indication of both CMV infection and matching HLA type came from public TCR beta signatures. Overall study findings and caveats: CMV-specific TCR beta clonotypes restricted by HLA-C dominated the ex vivo response. Identification of carriers of CMV plus the relevant HLA was performed using cumulative public TCR beta family frequency.

This clonotype was seen at least ten times. Its antigen is unidentified. TCRdb re-called the reads through MiXCR, storing one row per CDR3 protein. Of a few hundred thousand distinct CDR3 sequences listed, 15% to 20% are singletons. V lost 6 bases and J lost 1, with 33 bases in between. The CDR3 length is 21 residues. Germline loops: CDR1 MDHEN, CDR2 SYDVKM. The chain has TRBV28 and TRBJ1-1; unclear D gene. The sequence came from a human donor in good health (CMV status not recorded). Some clones in this sample may be carry-over from other donors' samples. The specimen sequenced was PBMCs. CDR3 in amino acids: CASSSPLGSRQVVIANTEAFF. The CDR3 DNA reads as TGTGCCAGCAGCTCCCCTTTGGGGAGTCGCCAAGTGGTCATTGCGAACACTGAAGCTTTCTTT.